This T cell receptor beta chain is drawn from a study of T cell responses to AZD1222 COVID-19 vaccine. Study-level points and caveats: Spike-specific TCR breadth and depth rose after two AZD1222 doses. Repertoire sampling occurred only after the peak T cell response. Among spike-specific TCRs, nearly half reportedly target unmutated variant regions. Baseline antibody screening turned up just a handful of seropositive AZD1222 recipients.

CDR3 length: 16 amino acids. Trimming stripped 3 bases from V and 2 bases from J, with 17 bases between. In germline, CDR1 is ENHRY, CDR2 SYGVKD. Worth noting for this clone: Its antigen is not known.

The method was immunoSEQ multiplex PCR; TCRdb's version includes in-frame clones alone and lacks a portion of them. The profile shows approximately 140,000 clones, 90% to 95% of them singletons. This chain connects TRBV10-3 to TRBJ2-7, with D maybe TRBD1 (6 bases). This receptor was taken from an adult in good health. This specimen consisted of peripheral blood, obtained on day 0 of MenACWY control vaccination. The CDR3 loop reads CAISDPDRSGTYEQYF. Written as DNA, the CDR3 is TGTGCCATCAGTGATCCCGACAGGAGTGGAACCTACGAGCAGTACTTC.